The clone carrying this T cell receptor beta chain was counted between two and nine times. The sample is drawn from a study of blood T cell repertoires in COVID-19. Study members were between about 18 and 100 years old and lived in 20 to 25 US regions. Allocation to cohorts depended on clinical history reported by the participants. This CDR3 comprises 13 residues. V lost 3 bases to trimming and J lost 8 bases, with 8 bases between them. CDR1 and CDR2 (germline): MDHEN, SYDVKM. Assay: immunoSEQ multiplex PCR; the TCRdb copy retains only in-frame clones and omits some. The top ten clones hold approximately 3.1% of a sample with about 400,000 clones, roughly 87% of them seen once.

The clonotype originates from a woman aged 25 to 39 who had recovered from COVID-19. Specimen: PBMCs or T cells enriched from blood (not recorded which). This chain links TRBV28 with TRBJ1-6, with D unclear. The CDR3 here is CASSLVTDSPLHF. The CDR3 DNA reads as TGTGCCAGCAGTTTGGTTACGGATTCACCCCTCCACTTT.